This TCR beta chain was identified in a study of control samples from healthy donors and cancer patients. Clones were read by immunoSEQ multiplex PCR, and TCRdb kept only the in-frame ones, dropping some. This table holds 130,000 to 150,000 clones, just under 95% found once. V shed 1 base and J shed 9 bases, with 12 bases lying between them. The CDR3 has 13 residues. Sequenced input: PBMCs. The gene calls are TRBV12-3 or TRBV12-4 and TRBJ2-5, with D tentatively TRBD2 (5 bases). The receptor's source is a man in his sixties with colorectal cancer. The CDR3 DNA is TGTGCCAGCAGTTTAGTTCCCGTCGGGGCCCAGTACTTC. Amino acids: CASSLVPVGAQYF.